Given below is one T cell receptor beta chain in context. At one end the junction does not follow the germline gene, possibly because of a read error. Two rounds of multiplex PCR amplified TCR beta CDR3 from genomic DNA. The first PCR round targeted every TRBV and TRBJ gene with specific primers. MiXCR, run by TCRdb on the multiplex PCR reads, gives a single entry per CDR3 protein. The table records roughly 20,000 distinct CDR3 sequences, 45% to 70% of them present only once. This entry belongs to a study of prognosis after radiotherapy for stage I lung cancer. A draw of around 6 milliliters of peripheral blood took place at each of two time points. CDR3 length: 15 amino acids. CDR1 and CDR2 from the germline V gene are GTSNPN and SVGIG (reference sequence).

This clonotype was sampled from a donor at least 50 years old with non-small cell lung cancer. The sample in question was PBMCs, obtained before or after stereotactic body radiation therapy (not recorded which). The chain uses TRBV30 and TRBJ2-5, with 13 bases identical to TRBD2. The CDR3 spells CAWSELAGGTIVRFF. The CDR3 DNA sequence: TGTGCCTGGAGTGAACTAGCGGGAGGGACGATCGTGCGGTTCTTC.